A single sample gave rise to the 28 T cell receptor beta chains below, sequenced in a study of cytomegalovirus exposure and HLA in healthy donors. Method: immunoSEQ multiplex PCR; TCRdb's copy keeps in-frame clones and lacks some. This sample carries about 83,000 clones, around 96% of them seen once, and the ten largest clones take approximately 1.3%. Sequencing used PBMCs. The receptors here all came from a woman younger than 30 in good health and CMV-seronegative.

The chain joins TRBV18 to TRBJ1-6, with 10 positions matching TRBD1. Germline loops: CDR1 KGHSH, CDR2 LQKENI. Unmatched junction bases numbered 2, after V lost 4 bases and J lost 5 bases. The CDR3 length is 15 residues. The CDR3 reads CASSQGTGDNSPLHF. The CDR3 DNA is TGTGCCAGCTCACAGGGGACAGGGGATAATTCACCCCTCCACTTT.

The chain links TRBV27 to TRBJ1-3; 9 bases align to TRBD1. V shed 5 bases and J 7 bases; nucleotides not matched to a gene: 6. This CDR3 contains 14 residues. Germline assignment: CDR1 MNHEY and CDR2 SMNVEV (reference sequence). For the CDR3, the DNA is TGTGCCAGCAGTCGTCAACAGGGGGCGAACACCATATATTTT. Translation: CASSRQQGANTIYF.

The V and J genes are TRBV9 and TRBJ2-7, with 12 bases fitting TRBD2. CDR1 and CDR2 (germline): SGDLS, YYNGEE. This CDR3 spans 17 amino acids. V dropped 0 bases and J dropped 6; count of bases not matched to a gene: 10. Here the CDR3 DNA reads TGTGCCAGCAGCGTAGGAAGCCTTGGACTAGCGGGATTCGAGCAGTACTTC. Its protein product is CASSVGSLGLAGFEQYF.

V usage is TRBV5-5 and J usage is TRBJ2-7; possible D gene TRBD1, 5 bases. Trimming took off 1 base at V and 5 bases at J, with 16 bases between the two ends. The CDR3 runs to 15 residues. Germline V gives CDR1 SGHKS, CDR2 YYEKEE (reference sequence). CDR3 in amino acids: CASSLLVRASDEQYF. CDR3 nucleotide sequence: TGTGCCAGCAGCTTGCTGGTCAGGGCATCTGACGAGCAGTACTTC.

The chain uses TRBV27 and TRBJ2-1; a possible D gene is TRBD2 (7 bases). The ends were cut back, 3 bases at V and 6 bases at J, with 18 bases in the middle. Germline V gene sequence: CDR1 MNHEY, CDR2 SMNVEV (reference sequence). The CDR3 is made up of 16 amino acids. For the CDR3, the DNA is TGTGCCAGCAGTTTGTGGGGGGGGCGTCCCATCAATGAGCAGTTCTTC. It is translated as CASSLWGGRPINEQFF.

The chain uses TRBV7-2 and TRBJ2-1; D gene uncertain. Germline loops: CDR1 SGHTA, CDR2 FQGNSA. This CDR3 is 14 amino acids long. The ends were cut back, 0 bases at V and 4 bases at J, with 7 bases in the middle. The CDR3, as DNA: TGTGCCAGCAGCTTAGCGGGCCGATACAATGAGCAGTTCTTC. Residues: CASSLAGRYNEQFF.

V and J are TRBV13 and TRBJ2-7; a weak D match, TRBD1 (7 bases). The V end was cut by 3 bases, the J end by 6 bases, with 9 bases between. Germline V gene data show CDR1 as PRHDT and CDR2 as FYEKMQ (reference sequence). The CDR3 loop spans 12 amino acids. The CDR3 DNA is TGTGCCAGCAGCTTCAGGGGGGTCGAGCAGTACTTC. Translated: CASSFRGVEQYF.

This clone was counted only a few times. The chain joins TRBV7-9 to TRBJ2-7; D perhaps matches TRBD1 (6 bases). The CDR3 has 15 residues. Germline values: CDR1 SEHNR, CDR2 FQNEAQ (reference sequence). V lost 7 bases and J 3 bases, leaving 19 bases between the germline ends. In DNA, the CDR3 is TGTGCCAGCACCCCCCTAGGGGACAACTTCTACGAGCAGTACTTC. It encodes CASTPLGDNFYEQYF. The complete variable domain, with remaining parts taken from reference TRBV7-9 and TRBJ2-7, reads DTGVSQNPRHKITKRGQNVTFRCDPISEHNRLYWYRQTLGQGPEFLTYFQNEAQLEKSRLLSDRFSAERPKGSFSTLEIQRTEQGDSAMYLCASTPLGDNFYEQYFGPGTRLTVT.

The rearrangement uses TRBV11-2 and TRBJ2-3, with 7 positions matching TRBD2. Germline CDR1 is SGHAT and CDR2 is FQNNGV. The CDR3 is made up of 16 amino acids. With 5 bases clipped from V and 0 bases from J, the junction kept 8 bases outside the gene matches. CDR3 sequence: CASSPAPAGSTDTQYF. CDR3 DNA: TGTGCCAGCAGCCCAGCTCCAGCGGGGAGCACAGATACGCAGTATTTT.

J is TRBJ1-2 and V is TRBV7-2, with D possibly matching TRBD1 (5 bases). The length of the CDR3 is 14 residues. Germline CDR1 and CDR2: SGHTA and FQGNSA. The V gene lost 7 bases and the J gene lost 6 bases, with 18 bases spanning the gap. The CDR3 bases are TGTGCCAGCACGTCGGGGGTGGAGATCAATGGCTACACCTTC. Protein sequence: CASTSGVEINGYTF.

Here the CDR3 reads CASSLGPRQAEQYF. In nucleotides, the CDR3 is TGTGCCAGCAGCTTAGGCCCGAGACAGGCCGAGCAGTACTTC. The genes are TRBV7-9 and TRBJ2-7; possibly TRBD1 for D (6 bases). Germline-derived CDR1 and CDR2 are SEHNR and FQNEAQ (reference sequence). V dropped 1 base and J dropped 6 bases, with 13 bases sitting between them. This CDR3 has 14 amino acids. Full variable domain (remainder filled in from reference TRBV7-9 and TRBJ2-7): DTGVSQNPRHKITKRGQNVTFRCDPISEHNRLYWYRQTLGQGPEFLTYFQNEAQLEKSRLLSDRFSAERPKGSFSTLEIQRTEQGDSAMYLCASSLGPRQAEQYFGPGTRLTVT.

The V gene is TRBV10-1, the J gene TRBJ1-1, with unresolved D. Trimming cost V 2 bases and J 2 bases, with 15 bases left between them. The CDR3 is 16 residues long. Germline V lookup: CDR1 WNHNN, CDR2 SYGVQD (reference sequence). The CDR3 sequence: CASSEEKYLLNTEAFF. The CDR3 nucleotides are TGCGCCAGCAGTGAGGAGAAGTATCTCCTAAACACTGAAGCTTTCTTT.

The chain is built from TRBV9 and TRBJ2-7; TRBD1 matches 9 bases. Per germline, CDR1 SGDLS and CDR2 YYNGEE. CDR3 length equals 15 residues. V lost 0 bases, J lost 1 base, and 2 bases stayed unmatched. For the CDR3, the DNA is TGTGCCAGCAGCGTAGGAGGGACAGGGTCCTACGAGCAGTACTTC. Its protein product is CASSVGGTGSYEQYF.

V usage is TRBV6-5 and J usage is TRBJ2-1; 13 nucleotides align to TRBD2. V trimming: 2 bases; J trimming: 9 bases; junction bases outside the gene matches: 7. This CDR3 comprises 16 residues. CDR1 is MNHEY and CDR2 is SVGAGI in the germline V gene. The DNA for the CDR3 is TGTGCCAGCAGTTACCAACTAGCGGGAGGGCAGGGTGAGCAGTTCTTC. Its protein is CASSYQLAGGQGEQFF.

The table lists this clone with a count of one. The V and J genes are TRBV7-9 and TRBJ1-6; no clear D gene. V lost 4 bases, J lost 7 bases, and 11 bases lay in between. CDR3 length: 14 residues. The V gene's germline CDR1 is SEHNR and CDR2 FQNEAQ (reference sequence). CDR3 sequence (DNA): TGTGCCAGCAGCTCAGGATACAGCAATTCACCCCTCCACTTT. Translated: CASSSGYSNSPLHF.

This rearrangement joins TRBV5-1 to TRBJ2-7; D gene unclear. The CDR3 length is 13 residues. Germline lookup yields CDR1 SGHRS and CDR2 YFSETQ. Trimming removed 5 bases from V and 0 bases from J, with 9 bases in between. CDR3 in DNA: TGCGCCAGCAGAGAGATAATCTCCTACGAGCAGTACTTC. Protein product: CASREIISYEQYF.

The chain is built from TRBV6-1 and TRBJ2-3, with TRBD2 as a possible D gene (6 bases). The V end was cut by 4 bases, the J end by 4 bases, with 15 bases between. Germline lookup yields CDR1 MNHNS and CDR2 SASEGT. This CDR3 spans 15 amino acids. The DNA for the CDR3 is TGTGCCAGCAGTGTGCGGGGCGGTGCTTCAGATACGCAGTATTTT. It yields the protein CASSVRGGASDTQYF.

The CDR3 DNA is TGTGCCAGCAGCTTAGATAAAGAGGCAATCCAGCCCCAGCATTTT. It translates to CASSLDKEAIQPQHF. The rearrangement joins TRBV11-2 to TRBJ1-5; D is unresolved. V gave up 0 bases and J gave up 7 bases, with 13 bases separating them. The CDR3 covers 15 residues. Germline values: CDR1 SGHAT, CDR2 FQNNGV.

This chain uses TRBV18 with TRBJ2-5; perhaps TRBD1 as D (5 bases). The CDR3 runs to 14 residues. The V gene lost 3 bases and the J gene lost 1 base, with 9 bases spanning the gap. CDR1 is KGHSH and CDR2 is LQKENI in the germline V gene. CDR3 sequence reads: CASSPVDSQETQYF. The CDR3 nucleotides are TGTGCCAGCTCACCCGTAGACAGCCAAGAGACCCAGTACTTC.

The CDR3 spells CASRGLSYEQYF. In DNA form, the CDR3 reads TGTGCCAGCCGTGGACTATCCTACGAGCAGTACTTC. This chain links TRBV5-6 with TRBJ2-7; perhaps TRBD2 as D (6 bases). V lost 7 bases to trimming and J lost 1 base, with 9 bases between them. The CDR3 has 12 residues. CDR1 and CDR2 (germline): SGHDT, YYEEEE.

V and J are TRBV2 and TRBJ1-2; D ambiguous. V shed 1 base and J shed 8 bases, with 14 bases lying between them. Germline values: CDR1 SNHLY, CDR2 FYNNEI. The CDR3 is 14 amino acids. CDR3 DNA sequence: TGTGCCAGCAGTGAAGAAGAATCGGTGCCGGGCTACACCTTC. Translated: CASSEEESVPGYTF.

The rearrangement joins TRBV6-5 to TRBJ2-7; D gene ambiguous. V gave up 2 bases and J gave up 0 bases, with 8 bases separating them. The germline V gene encodes CDR1 MNHEY and CDR2 SVGAGI. This CDR3 comprises 14 residues. CDR3 region: CASSYTDVSYEQYF. Here the CDR3 DNA reads TGTGCCAGCAGTTACACAGATGTCTCCTACGAGCAGTACTTC.

V is TRBV2 and J is TRBJ2-3, with D possibly TRBD1 on 5 matching bases. V lost 3 bases and J 5 bases, leaving 9 bases between the germline ends. Germline values: CDR1 SNHLY, CDR2 FYNNEI. The CDR3 sequence is 13 residues long. The CDR3 DNA sequence: TGTGCCAGCAGTGACAGGGTGGGAGATACGCAGTATTTT. Translation gives CASSDRVGDTQYF.

CDR3 sequence (DNA): TGCGCCAGCAGCTTCTCCCAGACCTACGAGCAGTACTTC. Amino acid sequence: CASSFSQTYEQYF. The chain recombines TRBV5-1 with TRBJ2-7, with no clear D. This CDR3 is built from 13 residues. Per the germline V gene, CDR1 is SGHRS and CDR2 is YFSETQ. V was clipped by 2 bases and J by 2 bases, with 8 bases between them.

This chain links TRBV2 with TRBJ2-2, with 7 bases lining up with TRBD1. The trim removed 4 bases at V and 7 bases at J, leaving 6 bases unmatched. Germline values: CDR1 SNHLY, CDR2 FYNNEI. The CDR3 covers 14 residues. CDR3 loop: CASSGQGNSGELFF. The CDR3 DNA follows: TGTGCCAGCAGTGGACAGGGAAATAGCGGGGAGCTGTTTTTT.

This chain links TRBV5-1 with TRBJ1-5, with a weak D call TRBD1 (5 bases). Germline CDR1 SGHRS, CDR2 YFSETQ. V was trimmed by 0 bases and J by 7 bases, leaving 11 bases between them. This CDR3 region has 14 residues. In DNA, the CDR3 is TGCGCCAGCAGCTTGGCGCAGGGCGGACAGCCCCAGCATTTT. Its translation is CASSLAQGGQPQHF.

This clone was found once. The gene calls are TRBV4-1 and TRBJ2-3, with D perhaps TRBD2 (7 bases). Germline CDR1 is MGHRA and CDR2 is YSYEKL. The V gene lost 0 bases and the J gene lost 0 bases, with 22 bases spanning the gap. The CDR3 contains 20 residues. The CDR3 bases are TGCGCCAGCAGCCAAGAAGGGGGGGACGAGGGGTTTGTTAGCACAGATACGCAGTATTTT. Translation gives CASSQEGGDEGFVSTDTQYF.

The V and J genes are TRBV7-2 and TRBJ1-5; 7 bases line up with TRBD1. Germline assignment: CDR1 SGHTA and CDR2 FQGNSA. This CDR3 comprises 17 residues. J gave up 0 bases and V 5 bases, and 10 bases lay outside the gene matches. CDR3 in DNA: TGTGCCAGCAGCATCCGGGACAGCCATTATAGCAATCAGCCCCAGCATTTT. Amino acids: CASSIRDSHYSNQPQHF.